This record covers a single T cell receptor beta chain. The antigen remains undetermined. This specimen comes from a study of T-cell reconstitution after alpha-beta-depleted transplantation in children. Overall study findings and caveats: Some patients owed their high day-60 TCRbeta diversity to surviving recipient T cells and thymic progenitors. At one year after transplant, newly produced T cells mostly accounted for T-cell counts and diversity.

TCRbeta library preparation incorporated unique molecular identifiers. TCRdb used MiXCR to reprocess the PCR reads, holding one entry per CDR3 protein. The data show some 840,000 distinct CDR3 sequences, approximately 15% seen once. The V and J ends lost 3 bases and 6 bases, in that order; junction bases with no gene match: 6. This CDR3 contains 15 residues. The chain links TRBV12-3 or TRBV12-4 to TRBJ2-1; 9 nucleotides match TRBD1. The TCR was taken from a male patient under 18 who had a stem cell transplant for acute lymphoblastic leukemia, so the T cells may come from the graft donor. This sample comprised PBMCs, mostly from graft donor cells, obtained 360 days after TCRalphabeta/CD19-depleted stem cell transplant. The CDR3 nucleotides are TGTGCCAGCAGTTTGCGGGACAGGGTTGTCAATGAGCAGTTCTTC. Protein: CASSLRDRVVNEQFF.